This TCR beta chain stems from a study of patients and donors after allogeneic stem cell transplantation. TCRdb re-derived calls from the RT-PCR reads in MiXCR, one entry per CDR3 protein. Among roughly 200,000 distinct CDR3 sequences listed, more than 35% were seen once. The CDR3 consists of 13 residues. Germline assignment: CDR1 WSHSY and CDR2 SAAADI. With respect to this clonotype: A junction boundary mismatches the germline segment, possibly from a read error.

The TCR comes from a human donor who was either an allogeneic HSCT recipient or a stem cell or donor lymphocyte infusion donor (not recorded which). It is not recorded whose cells these are; they may come from a transplant donor. This chain connects TRBV10-2 to TRBJ2-1; TRBD2 aligns across 8 bases. Sequencing used blood, either unsorted or a sorted T cell fraction (not recorded which). CDR3 bases: TGCGCCAGCTCCGGGGGGGGCCTTAATGAGCATTTCTTC. Translated: CASSGGGLNEHFF.